This T cell receptor beta chain appears in the sequencing data of a study of cytomegalovirus exposure and HLA in healthy donors. About this clone itself: Its specificity is unknown.

Study-wide points: In a later analysis, donors in an Asian-associated ancestry cluster reportedly had fewer N-insertions in productive TCRs than the cohort mean.

This PCR relied on a set of 60 Vbeta primers and 13 Jbeta primers. TCRdb's table, derived via immunoSEQ multiplex PCR, lists solely in-frame clones and lacks some. The sample shows 55,000 to 65,000 clones, 70% to 75% of them seen only once. The germline gives CDR1 MNHNY, CDR2 SVGAGI (reference sequence). Trimming pared 4 bases from V and 0 bases from J, leaving 8 bases between. The CDR3 has 14 amino acids. The receptor was isolated from a man aged 25 to 45 in good health and CMV-seropositive. The chain is built from TRBV6-6 and TRBJ2-3; D perhaps matches TRBD1 (5 bases). The sequencing input was PBMCs. Written as DNA, the CDR3 is TGTGCCAGCAGTTTGGCAGGGAGCACAGATACGCAGTATTTT. It yields the protein CASSLAGSTDTQYF.